The rows below give T cell receptor beta chains drawn from one sample of a study of response to subunit inactivated influenza vaccine. TCRdb itself ran the RT-PCR reads through MiXCR, one entry per CDR3 protein. The top ten hold 11% of the sample, which has more than 500,000 distinct CDR3 sequences, roughly 12% seen once. These data were also filed under a second study, of T cells expressing NK-cell markers.

Sequencing was performed on PBMCs from blood, taken on the day of vaccination. These receptors originate from a man between 50 and 59 years old who received an inactivated influenza vaccine. Both conserved end residues are part of each CDR3. The D gene is left open where the match is weak. The size entry is marked missing in some rows and otherwise reads once, few, many or a size class.

d_call j_call clone_size cdr3_length v_call cdr3_nt cdr3_aa
. TRBJ1-3 few 14 TRBV10-3 TGTGCCATAGGGAACAGCAAGTCTGGAAACACCATATATTTT CAIGNSKSGNTIYF
. TRBJ1-4 few 15 TRBV20-1 TGCAGTGCTAGCCTCCCAGGGAGAGGTAATGAAAAACTGTTTTTT CSASLPGRGNEKLFF
TRBD2 TRBJ2-7 . 17 TRBV6-2/TRBV6-3 TGTGCCAGCAGTTACAGACTACCGGGACTAGGCTACTACGAGCAGTACTTC CASSYRLPGLGYYEQYF
. TRBJ2-5 few 14 TRBV20-1 TGCAGTGCTAAGGGGGTCAGGGACCAAGAGACCCAGTACTTC CSAKGVRDQETQYF
. TRBJ2-6 . 17 TRBV7-6 TGTGCCAGCAGCTTATACAACCCGAGCTCTGGGGCCAACGTCCTGACTTTC CASSLYNPSSGANVLTF
. TRBJ2-1 . 14 TRBV7-8 TGTGCCAGCAGCTTATTTCGCCAAGACAATGAGCAGTTCTTC CASSLFRQDNEQFF
. TRBJ1-1 . 15 TRBV7-2 TGTGCCAGCAGCTTAAGACGGACCATGAACACTGAAGCTTTCTTT CASSLRRTMNTEAFF
. TRBJ2-2 . 16 TRBV11-2 TGTGCCAGCAGCTTAGAAAAAGTCGAGAACACCGGGGAGCTGTTTTTT CASSLEKVENTGELFF
. TRBJ2-2 few 14 TRBV7-3 TGTGCCAGCAGCCCCTCCAGCGGTCCCGGGGAGCTGTTTTTT CASSPSSGPGELFF
TRBD2 TRBJ2-1 few 16 TRBV7-3 TGTGCCAGCAGCTTAAGTCGGGGGGGGAGTTCGGCCGAGCAGTTCTTC CASSLSRGGSSAEQFF
TRBD2 TRBJ2-1 . 19 TRBV19 TGTGCCAGTAGTATCTCCGGGACTAGCGGGGGGTCCACCTACAATGAGCAGTTCTTC CASSISGTSGGSTYNEQFF
. TRBJ2-3 few 16 TRBV12-3/TRBV12-4 TGTGCCAGCACCTGGGACCGAGCGAAGAGCACAGATACGCAGTATTTT CASTWDRAKSTDTQYF
. TRBJ2-3 . 13 TRBV7-2 TGTGCCAGCAGCTTAGTTACAGCGGGTCATAGGTATTTT CASSLVTAGHRYF
. TRBJ2-3 . 14 TRBV5-1 TGCGCCAGCAGCCCCGGGGAGTTCACAGATACGCAGTATTTT CASSPGEFTDTQYF
TRBD1 TRBJ1-2 few 14 TRBV12-3/TRBV12-4 TGTGCCAGCAGTTTAGCCTACAGGGGAGCGGGCTACACCTTC CASSLAYRGAGYTF
. TRBJ1-1 . 12 TRBV5-1 TGCGCCAGCAGGTTGAAGGCAGGTGAAGCTTTCTTT CASRLKAGEAFF
. TRBJ1-6 few 15 TRBV20-1 TGCAGTGCTAGAGTGTCCCCGGCAGTCAATTCACCCCTCCACTTT CSARVSPAVNSPLHF
TRBD2 TRBJ2-1 many 16 TRBV5-8 TGTGCCAGCAGCTTAAAGTCGGGTCGGGGGGACAATGAGCAGTTCTTC CASSLKSGRGDNEQFF
. TRBJ2-7 few 12 TRBV11-2 TGTGCCAGCAGCTTAGGGGGGTGGGAGCAGTACTTC CASSLGGWEQYF
TRBD2 TRBJ2-1 many 15 TRBV9 TGTGCCAGCAGCCCTAGCGGACTTTCCTACAATGAGCAGTTCTTC CASSPSGLSYNEQFF
TRBD2 TRBJ2-3 . 14 TRBV20-1 TGCAGTGCTACCAGCGGGGGCGACACAGATACGCAGTATTTT CSATSGGDTDTQYF
. TRBJ2-2 . 15 TRBV5-1 TGCGCCAGCAGCTTGAGGCAGGTCCCCACCGGGGAGCTGTTTTTT CASSLRQVPTGELFF
. TRBJ2-4 . 16 TRBV7-2 TGTGCCAGCAGCAACCTCCATGGAGGGGCCAAAAACATTCAGTACTTC CASSNLHGGAKNIQYF
. TRBJ2-5 many 13 TRBV29-1 TGCAGCGTTGCAGGGGTTGGCCAAGAGACCCAGTACTTC CSVAGVGQETQYF
. TRBJ2-2 few 15 TRBV10-3 TGTGCCATCAGTGAAGGGAGACGGAACACCGGGGAGCTGTTTTTT CAISEGRRNTGELFF
TRBD1 TRBJ2-3 few 16 TRBV5-6 TGTGCCAGCAGCTTGACCCGGACAGGGGGCACAGATACGCAGTATTTT CASSLTRTGGTDTQYF
. TRBJ1-6 many 14 TRBV6-1 TGTGCCAGCATCCCGGGACCGCTTAATTCACCCCTCCACTTT CASIPGPLNSPLHF
. TRBJ2-7 few 15 TRBV28 TGTGCCAGCAGTCAAGGGGGAGGGGGCGTCTACGAGCAGTACTTC CASSQGGGGVYEQYF
. TRBJ2-4 . 17 TRBV5-1 TGCGCCACCAGCCCCGAACCCGGGGGCGCTTCCAAAAACATTCAGTACTTC CATSPEPGGASKNIQYF
. TRBJ2-1 . 17 TRBV18 TGTGCCAGCTCACCACGAGCGGCGCGGGGTATGTACAATGAGCAGTTCTTC CASSPRAARGMYNEQFF
. TRBJ2-5 . 17 TRBV3-1 TGTGCCAGCAGCCTATATCGGTTGCGGGTCCGCCAAGAGACCCAGTACTTC CASSLYRLRVRQETQYF
. TRBJ2-2 . 18 TRBV5-1 TGCGCCAGCAGCTTGGCTCCCCCTACAGGGAGGAGCACCGGGGAGCTGTTTTTT CASSLAPPTGRSTGELFF
. TRBJ2-1 few 18 TRBV4-3 TGCGCCAGCAGCCAAGAGACGGCGTCAGCAAGTCTATACAATGAGCAGTTCTTC CASSQETASASLYNEQFF
TRBD1 TRBJ1-1 . 14 TRBV12-3/TRBV12-4 TGTGCCAGCAGGAAGACAGGGGGAGGGCCTGAAGCTTTCTTT CASRKTGGGPEAFF
TRBD1 TRBJ2-5 . 17 TRBV5-1 TGCGCCAGCAGCTCAACAGCCCGGGGACAGGTACAAGAGACCCAGTACTTC CASSSTARGQVQETQYF
TRBD1 TRBJ2-7 . 14 TRBV5-1 TGCGCCAGCAGCCCGACAGGGTCCCCCTACGAGCAGTACTTC CASSPTGSPYEQYF
TRBD2 TRBJ2-1 . 16 TRBV20-1 TGCAGTGCTAGAGAAGCTAGCGGGGGCTCCTACAATGAGCAGTTCTTC CSAREASGGSYNEQFF
. TRBJ2-7 . 12 TRBV6-6 TGTGCCAGCAGTTACCTGGGGTCCGAGCAGTACTTC CASSYLGSEQYF
. TRBJ2-5 few 15 TRBV5-1 TGCGCCAGCAGCTTGGGCCCCGGGGACCAAGAGACCCAGTACTTC CASSLGPGDQETQYF
. TRBJ1-1 . 13 TRBV6-2/TRBV6-3 TGTGCCAGCAAAGACACCCGGGCCACTGAAGCTTTCTTT CASKDTRATEAFF
. TRBJ1-1 . 13 TRBV5-1 TGCGCCAGCAGCGGACACGGGAACACTGAAGCTTTCTTT CASSGHGNTEAFF
. TRBJ2-3 . 14 TRBV20-1 TGCAGTGCTAGTGAAAGGGGAGGCACAGATACGCAGTATTTT CSASERGGTDTQYF
TRBD1 TRBJ2-1 few 15 TRBV19 TGTGCCAGTAGACTCACGGGACAGGGTGTGAATGAGCAGTTCTTC CASRLTGQGVNEQFF
TRBD1 TRBJ1-2 few 15 TRBV12-3/TRBV12-4 TGTGCCAGCAGCAGACAGGGAGCCCCTGTCTATGGCTACACCTTC CASSRQGAPVYGYTF
TRBD1 TRBJ2-3 . 15 TRBV11-2 TGTGCCAGCAGCACAACAGGGGCTAGCACAGATACGCAGTATTTT CASSTTGASTDTQYF
. TRBJ2-1 few 15 TRBV4-2 TGTGCCAGCAGCCAAGAATTGGGACACTACAATGAGCAGTTCTTC CASSQELGHYNEQFF
. TRBJ1-5 many 15 TRBV20-1 TGCAGTGCTAGAGCAACGGCAGGTATCAATCAGCCCCAGCATTTT CSARATAGINQPQHF
. TRBJ2-3 . 14 TRBV11-2 TGTGCCAGCAGCCCGACTATGCAGGCAGATACGCAGTATTTT CASSPTMQADTQYF
TRBD2 TRBJ2-7 few 15 TRBV5-1 TGCGCCAGCAGCTTGGGGTTAGCGGGATTCGGGGAGCAGTACTTC CASSLGLAGFGEQYF
. TRBJ2-7 . 13 TRBV11-2 TGTGCCAGCAGATGGACGGATATGGGTGAGCAGTACTTC CASRWTDMGEQYF
. TRBJ2-7 . 12 TRBV7-2 TGTGCCAGCAGCTCCAGGGGTAGCGAGCAGTACTTC CASSSRGSEQYF
. TRBJ1-1 . 14 TRBV7-9 TGTGCCAGCAGGCCAGCCGGACTGAACACTGAAGCTTTCTTT CASRPAGLNTEAFF